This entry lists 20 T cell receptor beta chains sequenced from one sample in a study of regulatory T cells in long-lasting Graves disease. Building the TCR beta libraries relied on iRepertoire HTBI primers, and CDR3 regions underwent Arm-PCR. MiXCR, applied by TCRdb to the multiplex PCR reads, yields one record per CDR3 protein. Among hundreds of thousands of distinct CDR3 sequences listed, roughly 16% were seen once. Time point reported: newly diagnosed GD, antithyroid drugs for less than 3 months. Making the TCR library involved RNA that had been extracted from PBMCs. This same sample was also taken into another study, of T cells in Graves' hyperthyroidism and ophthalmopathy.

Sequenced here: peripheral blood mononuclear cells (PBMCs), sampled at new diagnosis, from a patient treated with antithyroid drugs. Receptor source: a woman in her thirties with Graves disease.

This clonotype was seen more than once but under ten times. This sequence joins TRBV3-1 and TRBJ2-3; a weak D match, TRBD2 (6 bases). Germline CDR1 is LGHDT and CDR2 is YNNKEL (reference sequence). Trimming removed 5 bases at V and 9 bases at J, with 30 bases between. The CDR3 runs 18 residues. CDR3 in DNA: TGTGCCAGCAGCGCCACGGCGCATCGGGAGACGAGCTTAGTCACGCAGTATTTT. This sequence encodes CASSATAHRETSLVTQYF.

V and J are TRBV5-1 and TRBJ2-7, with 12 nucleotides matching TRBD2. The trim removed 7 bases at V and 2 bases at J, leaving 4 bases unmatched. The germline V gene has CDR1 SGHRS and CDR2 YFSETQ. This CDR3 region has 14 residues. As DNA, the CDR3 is TGCGCCAGCGCATCTAGCGGGGGGGCCTACGAGCAGTACTTC. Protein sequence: CASASSGGAYEQYF.

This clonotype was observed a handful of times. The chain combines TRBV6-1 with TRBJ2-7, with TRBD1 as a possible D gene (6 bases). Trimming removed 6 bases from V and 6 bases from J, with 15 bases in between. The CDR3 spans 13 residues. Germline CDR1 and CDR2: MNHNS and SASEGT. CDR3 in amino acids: CASRTSQGTEQYF. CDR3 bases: TGTGCCAGCAGAACCTCACAGGGTACCGAGCAGTACTTC.

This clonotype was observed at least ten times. The CDR3: CASSFDRTLQTQYF. The DNA for the CDR3 is TGTGCCAGCAGCTTTGATCGGACCCTTCAGACCCAGTACTTC. The chain employs TRBV7-2 and TRBJ2-5; D is unclear. Germline values: CDR1 SGHTA, CDR2 FQGNSA. V gave up 3 bases and J gave up 6 bases, with 14 bases separating them. The CDR3 contains 14 residues. Drawing the rest from reference TRBV7-2 and TRBJ2-5, the complete variable domain is GAGVSQSPSNKVTEKGKDVELRCDPISGHTALYWYRQSLGQGLEFLIYFQGNSAPDKSGLPSDRFSAERTGGSVSTLTIQRTQQEDSAVYLCASSFDRTLQTQYFGPGTRLLVL.

The CDR3 DNA follows: TGTGCCAGCAGCCCGGACAGGGCATATTCAGATACGCAGTATTTT. It translates to CASSPDRAYSDTQYF. The chain uses TRBV6-2 or TRBV6-3 and TRBJ2-3, with TRBD1 matching over 8 bases. J was trimmed by 4 bases and V by 6 bases; bases with no gene match: 9. The length of the CDR3 is 15 residues. CDR1 is MNHEY and CDR2 is SVGEGT in the germline V gene.

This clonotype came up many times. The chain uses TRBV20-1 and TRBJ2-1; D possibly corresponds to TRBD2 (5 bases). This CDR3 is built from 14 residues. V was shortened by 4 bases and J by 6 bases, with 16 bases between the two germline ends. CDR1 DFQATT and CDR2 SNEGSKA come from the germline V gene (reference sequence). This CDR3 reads CSATSRRGFNEQFF. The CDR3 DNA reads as TGCAGTGCTACGAGCAGAAGAGGGTTCAATGAGCAGTTCTTC.

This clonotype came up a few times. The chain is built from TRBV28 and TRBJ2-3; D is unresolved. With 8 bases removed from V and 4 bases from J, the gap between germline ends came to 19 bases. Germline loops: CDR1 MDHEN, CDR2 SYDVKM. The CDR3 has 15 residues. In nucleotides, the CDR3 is TGTGCCAGCGCGACGTCCGCGGCAGGCCCAGATACGCAGTATTTT. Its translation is CASATSAAGPDTQYF.

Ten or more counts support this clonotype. CDR3 nucleotides: TGTGCCAGCAGTTTAGGCGGGAAGCGCGGTAATGAGCAGTTCTTC. Translation: CASSLGGKRGNEQFF. V gene TRBV28 combines with J gene TRBJ2-1; tentatively, D is TRBD2 (6 bases). The CDR3 has 15 residues. V was shortened by 2 bases and J by 7 bases, with 15 bases between the two germline ends. Germline V gene data show CDR1 as MDHEN and CDR2 as SYDVKM.

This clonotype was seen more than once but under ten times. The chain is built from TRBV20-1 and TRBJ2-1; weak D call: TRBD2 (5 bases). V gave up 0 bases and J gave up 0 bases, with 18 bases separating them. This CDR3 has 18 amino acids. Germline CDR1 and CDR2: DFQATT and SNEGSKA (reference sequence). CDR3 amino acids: CSARDGSTSPSSYNEQFF. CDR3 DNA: TGCAGTGCTAGAGATGGGTCAACTAGTCCCAGCTCCTACAATGAGCAGTTCTTC.

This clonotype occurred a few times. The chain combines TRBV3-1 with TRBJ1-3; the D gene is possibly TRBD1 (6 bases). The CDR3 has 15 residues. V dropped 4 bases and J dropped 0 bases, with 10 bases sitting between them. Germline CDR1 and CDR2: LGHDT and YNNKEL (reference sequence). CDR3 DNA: TGTGCCAGCAGCCCTTGGGACAACTCTGGAAACACCATATATTTT. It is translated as CASSPWDNSGNTIYF.

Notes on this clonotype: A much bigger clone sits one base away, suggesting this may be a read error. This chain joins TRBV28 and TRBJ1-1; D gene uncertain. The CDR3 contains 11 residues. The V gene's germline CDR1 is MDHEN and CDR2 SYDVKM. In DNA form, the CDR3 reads TGTGCCAGCAGTACCTTCATTGAAGCTCTCTTT. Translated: CASSTFIEALF. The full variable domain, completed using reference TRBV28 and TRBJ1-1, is DVKVTQSSRYLVKRTGEKVFLECVQDMDHENMFWYRQDPGLGLRLIYFSYDVKMKEKGDIPEGYSVSREKKERFSLILESASTNQTSMYLCASSTFIEALFGQGTRLTVV.

The DNA for the CDR3 is TGTGCCAGCTCAGAAATTAGAAGGCAAGAGACCCAGTACTTC. Amino acids: CASSEIRRQETQYF. The chain joins TRBV18 to TRBJ2-5; D is unresolved. The V end lost 5 bases, the J end lost 2 bases, and 12 bases lay between the germline ends. Germline lookup yields CDR1 KGHSH and CDR2 LQKENI. The CDR3 contains 14 residues.

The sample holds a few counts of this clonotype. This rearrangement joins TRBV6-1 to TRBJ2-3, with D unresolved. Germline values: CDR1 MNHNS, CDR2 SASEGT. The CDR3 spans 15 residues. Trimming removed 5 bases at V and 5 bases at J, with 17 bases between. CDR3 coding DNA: TGTGCCAGCAGTCGAGGACCTATGCAAAGAGATACGCAGTATTTT. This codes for CASSRGPMQRDTQYF.

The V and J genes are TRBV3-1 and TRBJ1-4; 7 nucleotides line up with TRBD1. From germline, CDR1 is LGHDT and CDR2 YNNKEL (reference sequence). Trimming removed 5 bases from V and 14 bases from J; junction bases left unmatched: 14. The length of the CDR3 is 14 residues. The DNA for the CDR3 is TGTGCCAGCAGCGAGAAAATCCCCTCAGGGGGTCTGTTTTTT. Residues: CASSEKIPSGGLFF.

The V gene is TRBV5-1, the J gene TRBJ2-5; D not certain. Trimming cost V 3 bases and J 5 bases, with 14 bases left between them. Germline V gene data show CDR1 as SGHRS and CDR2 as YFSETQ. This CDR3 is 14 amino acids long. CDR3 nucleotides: TGCGCCAGCAGCTGGATGCAGGTTTCGGAGACCCAGTACTTC. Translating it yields CASSWMQVSETQYF.

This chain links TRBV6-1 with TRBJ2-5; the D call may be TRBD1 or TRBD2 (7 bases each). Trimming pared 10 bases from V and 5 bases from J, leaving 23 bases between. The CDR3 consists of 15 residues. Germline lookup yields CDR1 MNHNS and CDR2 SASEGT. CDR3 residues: CATQRGLAEMETQYF. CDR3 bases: TGTGCCACCCAAAGGGGGCTAGCGGAGATGGAGACCCAGTACTTC.

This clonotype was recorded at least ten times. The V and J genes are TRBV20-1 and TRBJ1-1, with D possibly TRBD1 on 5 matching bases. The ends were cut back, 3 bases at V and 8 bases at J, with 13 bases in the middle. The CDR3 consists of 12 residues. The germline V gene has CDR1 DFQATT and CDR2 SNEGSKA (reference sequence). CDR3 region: CSASQTGDEAFF. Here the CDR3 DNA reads TGCAGTGCTAGCCAGACGGGGGACGAAGCTTTCTTT.

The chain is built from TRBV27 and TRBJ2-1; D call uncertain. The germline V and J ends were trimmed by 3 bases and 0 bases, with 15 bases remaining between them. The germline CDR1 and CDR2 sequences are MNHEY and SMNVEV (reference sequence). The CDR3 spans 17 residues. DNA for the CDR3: TGTGCCAGCAGTTTCTCGATAGTTGGGTCCTCCTACAATGAGCAGTTCTTC. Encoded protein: CASSFSIVGSSYNEQFF.

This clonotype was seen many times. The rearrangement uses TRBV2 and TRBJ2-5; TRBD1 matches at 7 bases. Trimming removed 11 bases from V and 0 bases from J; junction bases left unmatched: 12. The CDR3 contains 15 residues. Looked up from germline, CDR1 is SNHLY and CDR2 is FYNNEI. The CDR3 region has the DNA TGTGCCCGATCAAAAACAACAGGGGACCAAGAGACCCAGTACTTC. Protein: CARSKTTGDQETQYF.

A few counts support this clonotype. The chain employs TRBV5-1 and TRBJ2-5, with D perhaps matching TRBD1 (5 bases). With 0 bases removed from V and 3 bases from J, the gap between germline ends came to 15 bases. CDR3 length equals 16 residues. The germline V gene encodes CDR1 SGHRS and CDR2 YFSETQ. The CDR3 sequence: CASSLADSNRKETQYF. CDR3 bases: TGCGCCAGCAGCTTGGCCGACAGCAACCGAAAAGAGACCCAGTACTTC.